This entry is about one T cell receptor (beta chain). Its antigen has not been determined. One junction end does not reproduce the germline sequence, and a read error may be involved. The TCR beta CDR3 regions were amplified from the RNA transcripts. The first round of RT-PCR for the TCR CDR3 was performed with the HTBI primer set and the Qiagen OneStep RT-PCR kit. Libraries were constructed in a second round of multiplex PCR, after which size selection and purification were carried out. The libraries were sequenced on an Illumina HiSeq2000 using paired-end 100 bp reads. In the authors' own workflow: SOAPnuke was used to process the raw data, removing reads that contained adapters or uncalled bases, had a mean Phred below 15, or lacked an exact match to the constant primer or identifier. High-quality paired reads were merged using COPE v1.2.5, and each unique nucleotide sequence was defined as a clonotype. MiTCR v1.1 was used to align the clonotypes against IMGT TRBV, TRBD and TRBJ reference segments. The analysis was restricted to V-J combinations with a frequency above 0.0001, which together covered just over 98% of the repertoires. The TCS score was defined as F50 (clonal expansion) divided by E x V (chaos), with BLOSUM62-based TCRdist calculated between CDR3 peptides within each V-J. Welch's t-statistics and random forest reduced fewer than 600 V-J features to roughly 13, which were used in a naive Bayes classifier (R e1071). The Morisita-Horn index was used to measure how similar the thyroid and blood repertoires were. TCRdb trimmed public reads at Q25 via fastp, called clones via MiXCR and kept in-frame beta chains. Each CDR3 protein gets just one entry, which takes the most common genes and DNA from the rows behind it. TCRdb, not the original authors, processed these V and J calls. The sample contains around 600,000 distinct CDR3 sequences, just under 45% of them found a single time. The ten largest make up less than 8.5% of the sample.

The data were obtained in a study of T cells in Graves' hyperthyroidism and ophthalmopathy (dated by TCRdb to the late 2010s). General notes on the study: To identify distinguishing TCR V-J signatures, a discovery cohort of around 100 patients was used, comprising fewer than 45 with Graves' ophthalmopathy and under 60 with stable Graves' hyperthyroidism. Whether ophthalmopathy could be predicted prospectively was tested in an independent validation cohort made up of 18 hyperthyroidism patients plus 17 patients who later progressed to ophthalmopathy. The 100 or so discovery patients were divided at random into training and test sets in a 7:3 ratio. The study also compared thyroid tissue and blood T-cell repertoires from a handful of Graves' hyperthyroidism patients. Following sampling, methimazole starting at 30 mg daily was given to hyperthyroidism patients, and high-dose intravenous methylprednisolone was given to ophthalmopathy patients. TCR Vbeta CDR3 sequencing of approximately 140 peripheral blood samples (under 45 ophthalmopathy, 75 or so hyperthyroidism and approximately 17 progressor patients) is reported in the paper.

CDR1 and CDR2 (KGHDR, SFDVKD) derive from the germline V gene. The CDR3 sequence holds 14 residues, the cysteine and phenylalanine included. The kept DNA is CDR3 alone, 42 bases in frame from the first base. On the study overall, not on this receptor specifically: Sample size was not statistically predetermined, and investigators were not blinded to group allocation. In cross-validation, a model built on a 13 V-J signature told ophthalmopathy apart from stable hyperthyroidism with 87.88% sensitivity and 81% to 82% specificity, and in testing the same model reached 80%/75%. Blood samples also contained most of the expanded thyroid clonotypes (frequency above 0.001), which suggests that blood repertoires may reflect thyroid immune responses. In validation, progression to ophthalmopathy was predicted by the model with 70% to 71% sensitivity and 72.22% specificity, a median of about 6.8 months before onset.

The study excluded patients with uncontrolled infections, other autoimmune diseases, pregnancy or lactation. Clinical symptoms, serum thyroxine and TRAb, thyroid ultrasound, and orbital computed tomography formed the basis for the diagnoses. Trizol reagent was used to extract total RNA, and RNA quality was then checked on an Agilent 2100 Bioanalyzer. This sequence uses TRBV24-1 and TRBJ2-2; a weak D assignment points to TRBD1 (6 bases agree). The sample was peripheral blood or thyroid tissue (not recorded which). This TCR came from an adult man with Graves' disease, either hyperthyroidism or ophthalmopathy (not recorded which). The bases are TGTGCCAGCAGTGGGAGACAGGCCCGAGGGGAGCTGTTTTTT. It specifies CASSGRQARGELFF.